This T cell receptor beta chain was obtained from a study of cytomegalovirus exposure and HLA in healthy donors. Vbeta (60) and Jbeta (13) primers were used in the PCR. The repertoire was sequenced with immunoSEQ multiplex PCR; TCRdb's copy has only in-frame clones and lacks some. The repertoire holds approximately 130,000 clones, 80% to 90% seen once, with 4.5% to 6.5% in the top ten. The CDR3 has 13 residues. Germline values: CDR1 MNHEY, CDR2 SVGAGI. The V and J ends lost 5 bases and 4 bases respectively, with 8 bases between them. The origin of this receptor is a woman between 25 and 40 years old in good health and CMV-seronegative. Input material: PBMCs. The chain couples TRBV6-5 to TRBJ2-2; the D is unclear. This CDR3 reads CASSPSFTGELFF. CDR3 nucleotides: TGTGCCAGCAGTCCTTCGTTCACCGGGGAGCTGTTTTTT.